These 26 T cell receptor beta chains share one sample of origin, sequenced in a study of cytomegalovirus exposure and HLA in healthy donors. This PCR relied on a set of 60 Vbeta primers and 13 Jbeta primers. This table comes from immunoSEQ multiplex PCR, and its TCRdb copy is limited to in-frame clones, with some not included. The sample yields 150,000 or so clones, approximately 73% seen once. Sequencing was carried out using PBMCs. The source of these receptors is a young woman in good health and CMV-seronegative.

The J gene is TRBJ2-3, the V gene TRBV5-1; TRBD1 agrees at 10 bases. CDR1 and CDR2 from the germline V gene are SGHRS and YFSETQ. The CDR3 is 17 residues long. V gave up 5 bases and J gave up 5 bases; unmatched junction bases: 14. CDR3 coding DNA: TGCGCCAGCAGGGAGGGACAGGGGATCCTTGCACTAGATACGCAGTATTTT. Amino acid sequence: CASREGQGILALDTQYF.

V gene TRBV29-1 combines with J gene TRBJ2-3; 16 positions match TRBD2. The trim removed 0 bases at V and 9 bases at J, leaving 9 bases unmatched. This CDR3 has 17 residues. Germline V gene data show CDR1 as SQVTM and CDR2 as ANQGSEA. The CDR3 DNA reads TGCAGCGTTGAAGATTCCCATAGGGGACTAGCGGGGGGGACGCAGTATTTT. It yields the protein CSVEDSHRGLAGGTQYF.

This chain's CDR3 is CASSSIRTSGKEQFF. The CDR3 nucleotides read TGTGCCAGCAGCTCCATAAGGACTAGCGGGAAAGAGCAGTTCTTC. V gene TRBV7-2 combines with J gene TRBJ2-1; 12 bases line up with TRBD2. V gave up 4 bases and J gave up 10 bases; unmatched junction bases: 8. There are 15 residues in the CDR3. Germline V lookup: CDR1 SGHTA, CDR2 FQGNSA. The whole variable domain, remainder taken from reference TRBV7-2 and TRBJ2-1, is GAGVSQSPSNKVTEKGKDVELRCDPISGHTALYWYRQSLGQGLEFLIYFQGNSAPDKSGLPSDRFSAERTGGSVSTLTIQRTQQEDSAVYLCASSSIRTSGKEQFFGPGTRLTVL.

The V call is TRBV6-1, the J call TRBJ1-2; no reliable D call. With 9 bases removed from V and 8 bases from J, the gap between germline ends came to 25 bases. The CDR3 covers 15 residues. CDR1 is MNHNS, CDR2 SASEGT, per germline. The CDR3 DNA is TGTGCCAGTTCATTGAGGGTTGGCGATTTAGGGGGCTACACCTTC. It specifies CASSLRVGDLGGYTF.

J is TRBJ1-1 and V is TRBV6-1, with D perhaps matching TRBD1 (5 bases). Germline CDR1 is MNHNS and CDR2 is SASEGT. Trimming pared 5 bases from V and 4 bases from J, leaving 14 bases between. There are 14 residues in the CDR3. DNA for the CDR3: TGTGCCAGCAGTACCGGAGGGGTAGGCACTGAAGCTTTCTTT. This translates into CASSTGGVGTEAFF.

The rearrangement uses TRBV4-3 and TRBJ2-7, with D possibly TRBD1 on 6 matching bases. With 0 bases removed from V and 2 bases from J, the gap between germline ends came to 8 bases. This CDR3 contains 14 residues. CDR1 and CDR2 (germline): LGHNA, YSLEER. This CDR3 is CASSQDRGTYEQYF. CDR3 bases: TGCGCCAGCAGCCAAGACAGGGGAACCTACGAGCAGTACTTC.

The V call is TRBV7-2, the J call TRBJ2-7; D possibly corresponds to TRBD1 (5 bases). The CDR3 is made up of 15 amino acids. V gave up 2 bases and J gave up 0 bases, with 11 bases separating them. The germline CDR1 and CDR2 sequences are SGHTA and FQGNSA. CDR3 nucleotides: TGTGCCAGCAGCTTAATTCCGACAGCCTCCTACGAGCAGTACTTC. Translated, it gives CASSLIPTASYEQYF.

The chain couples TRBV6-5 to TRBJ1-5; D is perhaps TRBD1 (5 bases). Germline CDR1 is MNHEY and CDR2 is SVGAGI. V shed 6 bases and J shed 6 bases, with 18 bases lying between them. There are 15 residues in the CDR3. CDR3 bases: TGTGCCAGCAGAAAACAGGCCCGGGGGGGTCAGCCCCAGCATTTT. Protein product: CASRKQARGGQPQHF.

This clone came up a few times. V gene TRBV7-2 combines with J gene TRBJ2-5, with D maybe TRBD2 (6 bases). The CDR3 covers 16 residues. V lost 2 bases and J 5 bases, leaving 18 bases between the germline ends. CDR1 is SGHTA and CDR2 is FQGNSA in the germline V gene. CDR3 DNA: TGTGCCAGCAGCTTATTGGGGTCCGGGAGACCTGAGACCCAGTACTTC. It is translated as CASSLLGSGRPETQYF.

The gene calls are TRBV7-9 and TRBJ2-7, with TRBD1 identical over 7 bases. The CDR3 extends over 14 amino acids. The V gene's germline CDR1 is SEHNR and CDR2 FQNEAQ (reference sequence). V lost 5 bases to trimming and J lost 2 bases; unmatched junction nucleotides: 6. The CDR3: CASSTTGSPYEQYF. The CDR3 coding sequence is TGTGCCAGCAGCACGACAGGGAGCCCCTACGAGCAGTACTTC.

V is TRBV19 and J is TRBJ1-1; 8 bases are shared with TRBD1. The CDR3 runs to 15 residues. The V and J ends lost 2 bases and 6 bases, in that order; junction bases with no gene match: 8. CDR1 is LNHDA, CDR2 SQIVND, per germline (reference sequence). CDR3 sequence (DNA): TGTGCCAGTAGTATAACAAGGACAGGGATGCCTGAAGCTTTCTTT. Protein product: CASSITRTGMPEAFF.

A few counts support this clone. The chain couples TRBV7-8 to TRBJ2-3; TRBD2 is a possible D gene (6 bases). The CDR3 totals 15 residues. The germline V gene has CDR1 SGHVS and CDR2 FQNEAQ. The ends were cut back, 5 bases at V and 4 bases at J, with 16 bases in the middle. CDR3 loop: CASSPDTSSADTQYF. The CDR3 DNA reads TGTGCCAGCAGCCCCGATACTTCTAGCGCAGATACGCAGTATTTT.

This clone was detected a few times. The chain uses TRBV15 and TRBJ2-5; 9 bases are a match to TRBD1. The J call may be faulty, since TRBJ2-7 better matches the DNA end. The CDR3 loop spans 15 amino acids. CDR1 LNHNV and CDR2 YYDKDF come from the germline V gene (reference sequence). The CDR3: CATSRDPGQGYEQYF. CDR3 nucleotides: TGTGCCACCAGCAGAGACCCGGGACAGGGCTACGAGCAGTACTTC.

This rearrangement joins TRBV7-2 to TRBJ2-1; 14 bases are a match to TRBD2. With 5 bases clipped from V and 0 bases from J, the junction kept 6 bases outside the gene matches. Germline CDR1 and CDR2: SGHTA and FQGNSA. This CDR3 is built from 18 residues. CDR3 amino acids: CASSVTSGGASSYNEQFF. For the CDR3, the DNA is TGTGCCAGCAGCGTGACTAGCGGGGGGGCCAGCTCCTACAATGAGCAGTTCTTC. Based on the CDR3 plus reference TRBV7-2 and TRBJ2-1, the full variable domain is GAGVSQSPSNKVTEKGKDVELRCDPISGHTALYWYRQSLGQGLEFLIYFQGNSAPDKSGLPSDRFSAERTGGSVSTLTIQRTQQEDSAVYLCASSVTSGGASSYNEQFFGPGTRLTVL.

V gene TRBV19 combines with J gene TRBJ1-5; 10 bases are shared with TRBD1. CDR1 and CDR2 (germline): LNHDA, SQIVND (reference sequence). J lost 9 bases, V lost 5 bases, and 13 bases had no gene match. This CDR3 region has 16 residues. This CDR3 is CASSVNPGQGFWPQHF. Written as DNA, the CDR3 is TGTGCCAGTAGTGTCAACCCGGGACAGGGGTTTTGGCCCCAGCATTTT.

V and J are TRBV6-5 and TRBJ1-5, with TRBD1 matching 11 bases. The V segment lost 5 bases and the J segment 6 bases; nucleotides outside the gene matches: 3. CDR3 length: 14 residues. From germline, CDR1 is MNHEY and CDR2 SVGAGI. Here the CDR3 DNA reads TGTGCCAGCAGTCCCGGGACAGGGGGTCAGCCCCAGCATTTT. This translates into CASSPGTGGQPQHF.

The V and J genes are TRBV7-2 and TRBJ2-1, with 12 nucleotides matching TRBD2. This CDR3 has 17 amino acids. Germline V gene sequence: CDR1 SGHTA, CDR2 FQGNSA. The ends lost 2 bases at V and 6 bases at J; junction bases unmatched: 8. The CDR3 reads CASSLYSSGGVSNEQFF. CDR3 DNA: TGTGCCAGCAGCTTATACTCTAGCGGGGGGGTAAGCAATGAGCAGTTCTTC.

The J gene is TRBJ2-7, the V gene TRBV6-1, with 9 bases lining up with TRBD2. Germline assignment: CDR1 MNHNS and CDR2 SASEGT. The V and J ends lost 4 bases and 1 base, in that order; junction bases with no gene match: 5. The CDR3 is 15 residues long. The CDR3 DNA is TGTGCCAGCAGTGTAGGACTAGCGCAGTCCTACGAGCAGTACGTC. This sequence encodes CASSVGLAQSYEQYV.

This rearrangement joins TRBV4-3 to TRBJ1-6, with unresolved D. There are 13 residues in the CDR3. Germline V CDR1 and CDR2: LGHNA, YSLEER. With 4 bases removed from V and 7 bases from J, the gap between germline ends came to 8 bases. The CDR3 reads CASSPDMNSPLHF. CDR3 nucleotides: TGCGCCAGCAGCCCAGACATGAATTCACCCCTCCACTTT.

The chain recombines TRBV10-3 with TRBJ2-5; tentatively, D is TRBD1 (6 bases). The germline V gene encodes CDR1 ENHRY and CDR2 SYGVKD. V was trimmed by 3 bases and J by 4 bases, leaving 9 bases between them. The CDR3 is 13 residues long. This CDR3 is CAISDRGGETQYF. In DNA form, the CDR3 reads TGTGCCATCAGTGACCGAGGGGGAGAGACCCAGTACTTC.

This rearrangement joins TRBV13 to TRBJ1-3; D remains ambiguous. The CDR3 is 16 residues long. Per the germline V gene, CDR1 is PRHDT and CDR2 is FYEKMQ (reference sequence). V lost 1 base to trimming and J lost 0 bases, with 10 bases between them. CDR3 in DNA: TGTGCCAGCAGCTTAGTACAGCTGAGCTCTGGAAACACCATATATTTT. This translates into CASSLVQLSSGNTIYF.

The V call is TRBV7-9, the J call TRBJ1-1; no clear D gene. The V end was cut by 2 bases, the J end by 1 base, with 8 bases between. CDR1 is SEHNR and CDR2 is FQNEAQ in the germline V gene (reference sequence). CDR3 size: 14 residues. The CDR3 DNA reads TGTGCCAGCAGCTTATTCGAGGGGAACACTGAAGCTTTCTTT. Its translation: CASSLFEGNTEAFF.

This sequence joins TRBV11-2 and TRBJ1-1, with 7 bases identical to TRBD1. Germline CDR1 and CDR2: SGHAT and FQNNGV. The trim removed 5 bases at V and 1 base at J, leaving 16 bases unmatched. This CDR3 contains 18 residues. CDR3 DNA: TGTGCCAGCAGCCCAAGAGGTAGGGGGCTCGCTCCGAACACTGAAGCTTTCTTT. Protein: CASSPRGRGLAPNTEAFF.

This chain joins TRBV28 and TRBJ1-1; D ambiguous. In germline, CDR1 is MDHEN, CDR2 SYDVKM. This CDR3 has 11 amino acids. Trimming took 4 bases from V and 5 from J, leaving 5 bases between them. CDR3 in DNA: TGTGCCAGCAGTTCGGAGACTGAAGCTTTCTTT. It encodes CASSSETEAFF.

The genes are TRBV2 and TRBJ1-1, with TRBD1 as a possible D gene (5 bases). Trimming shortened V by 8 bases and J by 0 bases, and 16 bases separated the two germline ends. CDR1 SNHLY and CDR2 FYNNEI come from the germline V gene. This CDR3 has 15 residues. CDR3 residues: CASSPRAGMNTEAFF. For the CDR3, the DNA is TGTGCCAGCTCCCCCCGGGCAGGGATGAACACTGAAGCTTTCTTT.

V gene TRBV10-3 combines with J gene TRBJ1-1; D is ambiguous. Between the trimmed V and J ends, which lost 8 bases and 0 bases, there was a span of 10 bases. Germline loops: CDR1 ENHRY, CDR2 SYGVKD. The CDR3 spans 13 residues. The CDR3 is CAIFGALNTEAFF. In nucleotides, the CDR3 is TGTGCCATCTTTGGAGCTTTGAACACTGAAGCTTTCTTT.